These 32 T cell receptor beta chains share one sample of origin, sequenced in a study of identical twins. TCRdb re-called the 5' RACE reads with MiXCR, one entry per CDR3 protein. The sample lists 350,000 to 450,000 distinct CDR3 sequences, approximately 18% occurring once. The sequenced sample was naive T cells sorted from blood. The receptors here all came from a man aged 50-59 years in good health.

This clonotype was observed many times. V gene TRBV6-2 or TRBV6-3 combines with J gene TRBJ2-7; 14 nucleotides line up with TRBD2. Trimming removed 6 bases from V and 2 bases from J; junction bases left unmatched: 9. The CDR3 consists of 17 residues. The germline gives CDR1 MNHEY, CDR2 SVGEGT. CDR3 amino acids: CASRLGLAGGETYEQYF. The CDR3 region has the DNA TGTGCCAGCAGACTAGGACTAGCGGGAGGTGAGACCTACGAGCAGTACTTC.

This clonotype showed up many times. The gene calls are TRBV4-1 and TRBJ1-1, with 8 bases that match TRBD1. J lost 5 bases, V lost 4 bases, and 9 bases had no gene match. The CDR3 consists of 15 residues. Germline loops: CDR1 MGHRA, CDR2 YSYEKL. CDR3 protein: CASSPWDRWGTEAFF. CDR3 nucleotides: TGCGCCAGCAGCCCTTGGGACAGGTGGGGGACTGAAGCTTTCTTT.

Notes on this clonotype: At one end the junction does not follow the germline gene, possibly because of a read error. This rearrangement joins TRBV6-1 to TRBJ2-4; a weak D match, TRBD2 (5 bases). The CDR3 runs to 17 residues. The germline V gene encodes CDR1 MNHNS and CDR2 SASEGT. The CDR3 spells CAISEAGNRLAKNIQYF. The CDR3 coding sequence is TGTGCCATCAGTGAAGCCGGGAACCGGTTGGCCAAAAACATTCAGTACTTC.

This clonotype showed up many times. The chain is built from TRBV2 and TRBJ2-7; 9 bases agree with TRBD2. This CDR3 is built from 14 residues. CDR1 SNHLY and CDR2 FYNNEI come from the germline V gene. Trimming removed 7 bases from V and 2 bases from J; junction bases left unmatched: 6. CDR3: CASTRLADAYEQYF. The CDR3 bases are TGTGCCAGCACGCGACTAGCGGATGCCTACGAGCAGTACTTC.

For the CDR3, the DNA is TGCAGTGCAACCACCCCCGGGAGCAATCACAATGAGCAGTTCTTC. Residues: CSATTPGSNHNEQFF. V gene TRBV20-1 combines with J gene TRBJ2-1; perhaps TRBD2 as D (6 bases). V shed 6 bases and J shed 5 bases, with 20 bases lying between them. CDR1 and CDR2 (germline): DFQATT, SNEGSKA (reference sequence). This CDR3 region has 15 residues.

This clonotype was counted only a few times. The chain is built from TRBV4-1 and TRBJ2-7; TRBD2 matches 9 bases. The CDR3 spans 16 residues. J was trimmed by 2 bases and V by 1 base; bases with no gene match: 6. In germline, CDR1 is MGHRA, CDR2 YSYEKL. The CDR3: CASSQGGGGVTYEQYF. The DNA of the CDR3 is TGCGCCAGCAGCCAAGGGGGCGGGGGGGTCACCTACGAGCAGTACTTC.

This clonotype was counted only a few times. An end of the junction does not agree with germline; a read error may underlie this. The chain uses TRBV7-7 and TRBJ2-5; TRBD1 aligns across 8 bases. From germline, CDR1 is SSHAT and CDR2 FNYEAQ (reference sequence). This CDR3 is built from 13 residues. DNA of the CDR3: TGTGCTAGCAGCCGGGACAGGAAAGAGACCCAGTACTTC. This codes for CASSRDRKETQYF.

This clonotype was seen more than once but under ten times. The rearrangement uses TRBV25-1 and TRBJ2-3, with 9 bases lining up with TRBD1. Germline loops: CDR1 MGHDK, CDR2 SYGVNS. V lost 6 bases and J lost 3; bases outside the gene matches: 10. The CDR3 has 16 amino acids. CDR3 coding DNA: TGTGCCAGCAGCCTACAGGGGGCTGGGGGAACAGATACGCAGTATTTT. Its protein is CASSLQGAGGTDTQYF.

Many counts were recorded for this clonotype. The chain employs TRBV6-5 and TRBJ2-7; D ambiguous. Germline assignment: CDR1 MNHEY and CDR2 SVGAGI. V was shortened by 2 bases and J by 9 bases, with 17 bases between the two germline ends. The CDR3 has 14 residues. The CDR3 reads CASSYGVGIGMQYF. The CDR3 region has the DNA TGTGCCAGCAGTTACGGGGTAGGGATTGGGATGCAGTACTTC.

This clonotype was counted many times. In DNA, the CDR3 is TGTGCCAGCAGTTTATCGGGGTATCAGCCCCAGCATTTT. Its protein is CASSLSGYQPQHF. The V call is TRBV12-3 or TRBV12-4, the J call TRBJ1-5, with D unclear. The V end was cut by 2 bases, the J end by 5 bases, with 7 bases between. The CDR3 contains 13 residues.

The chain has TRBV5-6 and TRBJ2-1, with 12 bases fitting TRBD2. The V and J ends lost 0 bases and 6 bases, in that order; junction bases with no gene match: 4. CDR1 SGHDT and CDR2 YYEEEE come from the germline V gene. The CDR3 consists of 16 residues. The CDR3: CASSLAGGLAGNEQFF. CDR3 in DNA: TGTGCCAGCAGCTTGGCCGGGGGACTAGCGGGCAATGAGCAGTTCTTC.

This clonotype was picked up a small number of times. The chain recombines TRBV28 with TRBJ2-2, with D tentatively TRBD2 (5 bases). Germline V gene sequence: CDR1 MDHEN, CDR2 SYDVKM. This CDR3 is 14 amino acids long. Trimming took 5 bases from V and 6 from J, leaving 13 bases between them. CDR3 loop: CASSQARESGELFF. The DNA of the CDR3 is TGTGCCAGCAGTCAAGCGAGGGAGTCCGGGGAGCTGTTTTTT.

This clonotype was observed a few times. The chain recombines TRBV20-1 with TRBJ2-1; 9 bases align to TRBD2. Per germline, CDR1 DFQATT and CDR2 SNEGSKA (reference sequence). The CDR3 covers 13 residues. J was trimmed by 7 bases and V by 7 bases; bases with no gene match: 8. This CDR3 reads CSVETSGDNEQFF. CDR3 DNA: TGCAGTGTCGAGACTAGCGGTGATAATGAGCAGTTCTTC.

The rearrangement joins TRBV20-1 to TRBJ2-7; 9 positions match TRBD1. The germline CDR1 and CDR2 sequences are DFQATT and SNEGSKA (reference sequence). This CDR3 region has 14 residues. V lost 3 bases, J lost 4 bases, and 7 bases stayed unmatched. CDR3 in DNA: TGCAGTGCTAGGCTGTCCGGACAGGGGTACGAGCAGTACTTC. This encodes CSARLSGQGYEQYF.

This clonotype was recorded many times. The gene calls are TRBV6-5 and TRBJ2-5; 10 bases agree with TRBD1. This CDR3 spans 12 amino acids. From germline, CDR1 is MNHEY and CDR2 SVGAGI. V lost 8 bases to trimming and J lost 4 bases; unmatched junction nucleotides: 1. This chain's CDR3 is CASGTGVETQYF. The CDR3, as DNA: TGTGCCAGCGGGACAGGGGTAGAGACCCAGTACTTC.

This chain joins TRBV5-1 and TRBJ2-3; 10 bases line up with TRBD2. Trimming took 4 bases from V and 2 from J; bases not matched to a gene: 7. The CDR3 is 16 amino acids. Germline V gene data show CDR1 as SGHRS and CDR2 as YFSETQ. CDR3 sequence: CASSPRTSGFTDTQYF. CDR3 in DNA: TGCGCCAGCAGCCCGCGGACTAGCGGATTCACAGATACGCAGTATTTT.

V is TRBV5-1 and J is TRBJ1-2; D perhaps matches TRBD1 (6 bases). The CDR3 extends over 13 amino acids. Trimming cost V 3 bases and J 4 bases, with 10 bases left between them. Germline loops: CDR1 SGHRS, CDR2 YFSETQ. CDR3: CASSSTGFYGYTF. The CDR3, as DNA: TGCGCCAGCAGCTCCACAGGGTTCTATGGCTACACCTTC.

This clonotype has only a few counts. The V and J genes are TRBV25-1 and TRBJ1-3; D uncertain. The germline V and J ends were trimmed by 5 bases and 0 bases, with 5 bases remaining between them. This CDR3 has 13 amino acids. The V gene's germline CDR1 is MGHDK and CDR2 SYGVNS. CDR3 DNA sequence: TGTGCCAGCAGTACTAGCTCTGGAAACACCATATATTTT. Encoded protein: CASSTSSGNTIYF.

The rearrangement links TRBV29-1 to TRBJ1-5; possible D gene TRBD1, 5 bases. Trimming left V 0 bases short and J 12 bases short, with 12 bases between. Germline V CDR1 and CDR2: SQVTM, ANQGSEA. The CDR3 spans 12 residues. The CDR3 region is CSVEDRGRVQHF. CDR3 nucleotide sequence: TGCAGCGTTGAAGATCGGGGCAGGGTCCAGCATTTT.

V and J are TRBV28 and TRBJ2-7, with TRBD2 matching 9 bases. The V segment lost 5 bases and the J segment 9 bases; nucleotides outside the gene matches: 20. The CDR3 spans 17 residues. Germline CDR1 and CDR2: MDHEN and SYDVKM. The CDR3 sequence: CASSTHPQGGAGGVQYF. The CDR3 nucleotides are TGTGCCAGCAGTACTCATCCTCAGGGAGGAGCGGGAGGTGTGCAGTACTTC.

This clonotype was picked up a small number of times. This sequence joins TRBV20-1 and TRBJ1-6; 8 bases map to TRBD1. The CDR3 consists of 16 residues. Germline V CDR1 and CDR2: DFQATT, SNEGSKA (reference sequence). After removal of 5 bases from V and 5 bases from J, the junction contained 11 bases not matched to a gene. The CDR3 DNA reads TGCAGTGCTCCTCTCCCAGGGACAGGAGATAATTCACCCCTCCACTTT. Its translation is CSAPLPGTGDNSPLHF.

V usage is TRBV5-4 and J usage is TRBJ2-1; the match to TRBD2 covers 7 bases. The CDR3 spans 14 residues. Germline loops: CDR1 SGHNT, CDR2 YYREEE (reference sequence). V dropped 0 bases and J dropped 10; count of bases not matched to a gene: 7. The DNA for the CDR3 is TGTGCCAGCAGCTTGGCCCGGGACTACCCGGAGCAGTTCTTC. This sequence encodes CASSLARDYPEQFF.

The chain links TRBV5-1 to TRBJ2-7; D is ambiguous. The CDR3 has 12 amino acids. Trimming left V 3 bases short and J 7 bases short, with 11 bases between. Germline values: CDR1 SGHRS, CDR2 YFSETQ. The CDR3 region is CASSYPGDEQYF. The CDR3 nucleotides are TGCGCCAGCAGCTACCCCGGAGATGAGCAGTACTTC. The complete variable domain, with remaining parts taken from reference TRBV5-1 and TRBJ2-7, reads KAGVTQTPRYLIKTRGQQVTLSCSPISGHRSVSWYQQTPGQGLQFLFEYFSETQRNKGNFPGRFSGRQFSNSRSEMNVSTLELGDSALYLCASSYPGDEQYFGPGTRLTVT.

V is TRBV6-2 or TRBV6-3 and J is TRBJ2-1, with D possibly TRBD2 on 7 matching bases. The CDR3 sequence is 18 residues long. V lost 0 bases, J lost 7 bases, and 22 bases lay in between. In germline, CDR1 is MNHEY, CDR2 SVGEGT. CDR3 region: CASSYSGGGQLPGNEQFF. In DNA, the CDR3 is TGTGCCAGCAGTTACTCAGGCGGGGGCCAGCTTCCGGGGAATGAGCAGTTCTTC.

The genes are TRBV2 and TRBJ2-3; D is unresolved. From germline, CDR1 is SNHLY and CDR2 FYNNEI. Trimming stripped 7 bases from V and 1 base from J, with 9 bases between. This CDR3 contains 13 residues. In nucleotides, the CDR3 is TGTGCCAGCATGGTCCGGCGCACAGATACGCAGTATTTT. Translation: CASMVRRTDTQYF.

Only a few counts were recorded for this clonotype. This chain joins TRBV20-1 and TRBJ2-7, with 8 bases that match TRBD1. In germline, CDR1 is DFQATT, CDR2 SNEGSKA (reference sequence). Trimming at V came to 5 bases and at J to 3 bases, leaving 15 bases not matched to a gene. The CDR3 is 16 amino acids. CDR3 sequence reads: CSAPDRGKSFFYEQYF. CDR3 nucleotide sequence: TGCAGTGCTCCCGACAGGGGCAAATCGTTTTTCTACGAGCAGTACTTC.

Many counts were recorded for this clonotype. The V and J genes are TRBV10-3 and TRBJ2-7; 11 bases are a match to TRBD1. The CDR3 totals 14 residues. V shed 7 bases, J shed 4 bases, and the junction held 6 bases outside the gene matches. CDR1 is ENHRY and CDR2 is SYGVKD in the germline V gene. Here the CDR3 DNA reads TGTGCCATCATGGGACGGGACAGGGGGTACGAGCAGTACTTC. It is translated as CAIMGRDRGYEQYF.

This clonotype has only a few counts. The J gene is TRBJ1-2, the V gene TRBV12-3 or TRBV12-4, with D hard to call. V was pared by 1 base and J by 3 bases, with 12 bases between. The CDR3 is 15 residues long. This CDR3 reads CASSLGPGNYYGYTF. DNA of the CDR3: TGTGCCAGCAGTTTAGGTCCGGGAAACTACTATGGCTACACCTTC.

The CDR3: CASSLGRGGSYEQYF. The CDR3 bases are TGTGCCAGCAGTTTGGGTCGGGGGGGTTCCTACGAGCAGTACTTC. V gene TRBV12-3 or TRBV12-4 combines with J gene TRBJ2-7; 8 nucleotides line up with TRBD2. The length of the CDR3 is 15 residues. V shed 3 bases and J 1 base; nucleotides not matched to a gene: 5.

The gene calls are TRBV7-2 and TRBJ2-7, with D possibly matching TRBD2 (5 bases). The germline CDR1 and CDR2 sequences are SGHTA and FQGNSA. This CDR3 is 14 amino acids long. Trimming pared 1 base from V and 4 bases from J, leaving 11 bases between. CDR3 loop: CASSLVASLYEQYF. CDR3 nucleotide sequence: TGTGCCAGCAGCTTAGTAGCTAGCTTGTACGAGCAGTACTTC.

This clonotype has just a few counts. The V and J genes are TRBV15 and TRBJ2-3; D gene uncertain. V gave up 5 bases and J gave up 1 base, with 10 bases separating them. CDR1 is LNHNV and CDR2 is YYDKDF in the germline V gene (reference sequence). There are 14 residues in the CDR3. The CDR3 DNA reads TGTGCCACCAGCTCTCACCGGGGCACAGATACGCAGTATTTT. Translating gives CATSSHRGTDTQYF.

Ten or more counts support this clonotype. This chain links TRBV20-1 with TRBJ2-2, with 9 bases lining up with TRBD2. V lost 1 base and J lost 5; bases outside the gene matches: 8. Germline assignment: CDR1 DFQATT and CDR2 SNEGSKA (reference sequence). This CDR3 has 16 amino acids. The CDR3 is CSARGVAGADTGELFF. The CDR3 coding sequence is TGCAGTGCTAGAGGGGTAGCGGGGGCAGATACCGGGGAGCTGTTTTTT.